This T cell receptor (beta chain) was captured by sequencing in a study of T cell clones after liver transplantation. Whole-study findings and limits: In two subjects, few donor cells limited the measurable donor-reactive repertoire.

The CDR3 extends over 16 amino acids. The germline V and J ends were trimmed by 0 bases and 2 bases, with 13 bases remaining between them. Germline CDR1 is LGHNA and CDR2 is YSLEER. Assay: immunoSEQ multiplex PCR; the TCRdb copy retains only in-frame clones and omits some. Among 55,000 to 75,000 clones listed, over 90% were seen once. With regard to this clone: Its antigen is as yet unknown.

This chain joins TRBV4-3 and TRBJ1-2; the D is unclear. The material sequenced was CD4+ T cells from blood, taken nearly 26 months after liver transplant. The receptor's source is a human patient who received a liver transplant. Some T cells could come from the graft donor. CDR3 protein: CASSQEREGSNYGYTF. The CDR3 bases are TGCGCCAGCAGCCAAGAGAGGGAGGGATCGAACTATGGCTACACCTTC.